The 26 T cell receptor beta chains given below trace back to one sample, sequenced in a study of regulatory T cells in long-lasting Graves disease. This sample's time point: persistent/refractory GD, antithyroid drugs over 5 years with positive TRAb. Following extraction of RNA from PBMCs, that RNA was used to make the TCR library. Building of the TCR beta libraries involved iRepertoire HTBI primers and Arm-PCR of CDR3 regions. MiXCR was run by TCRdb on the multiplex PCR reads, yielding one entry per CDR3 protein. Found here are hundreds of thousands of distinct CDR3 sequences, around 20% of them singletons; the top ten hold roughly 27%. The sequencing used peripheral blood mononuclear cells (PBMCs), collected when the disease was refractory, from a patient treated with antithyroid drugs. These TCRs come from a female donor with Graves disease.

This clonotype was seen ten or more times. J is TRBJ1-2 and V is TRBV20-1; no reliable D call. The germline V gene has CDR1 DFQATT and CDR2 SNEGSKA (reference sequence). The CDR3 is 11 residues long. Trimming took 2 bases from V and 7 from J, leaving 8 bases between them. The CDR3: CSARPPSGYTF. Here the CDR3 DNA reads TGCAGTGCTAGACCACCCTCTGGCTACACCTTC.

The table lists this clonotype with a few counts. The chain employs TRBV3-1 and TRBJ1-5; the D gene is possibly TRBD1 (5 bases). The CDR3 covers 15 residues. V was trimmed by 0 bases and J by 7 bases, leaving 13 bases between them. The germline V gene encodes CDR1 LGHDT and CDR2 YNNKEL (reference sequence). As DNA, the CDR3 is TGTGCCAGCAGCCAAGACTCAGGGCCGGGGCAGCCCCAGCATTTT. It yields the protein CASSQDSGPGQPQHF. Together with reference TRBV3-1 and TRBJ1-5, the CDR3 gives the full variable domain: DTAVSQTPKYLVTQMGNDKSIKCEQNLGHDTMYWYKQDSKKFLKIMFSYNNKELIINETVPNRFSPKSPDKAHLNLHINSLELGDSAVYFCASSQDSGPGQPQHFGDGTRLSIL.

There are a few counts of this clonotype. This sequence joins TRBV25-1 and TRBJ2-1; D is uncertain. Trimming stripped 4 bases from V and 0 bases from J, with 7 bases between. This CDR3 region has 14 residues. Germline V lookup: CDR1 MGHDK, CDR2 SYGVNS. DNA of the CDR3: TGTGCCAGCAGTGGTAGGGACTCCTACAATGAGCAGTTCTTC. It is translated as CASSGRDSYNEQFF. Filled out from reference TRBV25-1 and TRBJ2-1, the complete variable domain reads EADIYQTPRYLVIGTGKKITLECSQTMGHDKMYWYQQDPGMELHLIHYSYGVNSTEKGDLSSESTVSRIRTEHFPLTLESARPSHTSQYLCASSGRDSYNEQFFGPGTRLTVL.

The table lists this clonotype with many counts. The genes are TRBV19 and TRBJ2-2; possible D gene TRBD2, 6 bases. The germline V and J ends were trimmed by 7 bases and 2 bases, with 11 bases remaining between them. Germline V lookup: CDR1 LNHDA, CDR2 SQIVND (reference sequence). CDR3 size: 14 residues. The CDR3 is CASKRRDNTGELFF. The CDR3 DNA is TGTGCCAGTAAGCGGCGGGACAACACCGGGGAGCTGTTTTTT.

This chain joins TRBV30 and TRBJ2-5; D not certain. This CDR3 has 12 residues. CDR1 GTSNPN and CDR2 SVGIG come from the germline V gene (reference sequence). Trimming took off 2 bases at V and 5 bases at J, with 9 bases between the two ends. In DNA, the CDR3 is TGTGCCTGGAGTATTTCGGTGGAGACCCAGTACTTC. Protein sequence: CAWSISVETQYF. Looking up the rest from reference TRBV30 and TRBJ2-5 gives the full variable domain: SQTIHQWPATLVQPVGSPLSLECTVEGTSNPNLYWYRQAAGRGLQLLFYSVGIGQISSEVPQNLSASRPQDRQFILSSKKLLLSDSGFYLCAWSISVETQYFGPGTRLLVL.

As to this clonotype: Possible read error: a much larger clone is one base away. The rearrangement uses TRBV12-3 or TRBV12-4 and TRBJ2-7; D uncertain. The CDR3 consists of 12 residues. V shed 2 bases and J shed 6 bases, with 8 bases lying between them. The CDR3: CASSLRPSEQYF. The DNA of the CDR3 is TGTGCCAGCAGTTTACGACCCAGCGAGCAGTACTTC.

V and J are TRBV4-1 and TRBJ2-5, with 15 positions matching TRBD2. CDR3 length: 19 amino acids. With V trimmed by 2 bases and J by 1 base, 8 bases remained unmatched. CDR1 and CDR2 (germline): MGHRA, YSYEKL. CDR3 amino acids: CASSQFQGLAGGLQETQYF. The CDR3 coding sequence is TGCGCCAGCAGCCAATTTCAGGGACTAGCGGGAGGCCTCCAAGAGACCCAGTACTTC.

Comments on this clonotype: A much larger clone sits a single nucleotide away, making a read error possible. Given the absence of the conserved phenylalanine or tryptophan at the CDR3 end, a read error is likely. The chain employs TRBV6-1 and TRBJ1-6; tentatively, D is TRBD1 (5 bases). The CDR3 is made up of 15 amino acids. Germline CDR1 and CDR2: MNHNS and SASEGT. The V gene lost 4 bases and the J gene lost 10 bases, with 17 bases spanning the gap. CDR3 nucleotide sequence: TGTGCCAGCAGTGCCGACAGTTCCGAGGGGTCACCCCTCCACTCT. It yields the protein CASSADSSEGSPLHS.

Notes on this clonotype: One end of the junction varies from germline; a read error may be responsible. This chain uses TRBV5-1 with TRBJ2-7, with D possibly being TRBD2 (6 bases). Per the germline V gene, CDR1 is SGHRS and CDR2 is YFSETQ. The CDR3 is made up of 14 amino acids. Written as DNA, the CDR3 is TGTGCCAGCAGTTACTCGGGGGTCTCCTACGAGCAGTACTTC. Its translation: CASSYSGVSYEQYF.

The rearrangement uses TRBV24-1 and TRBJ1-1; tentative D call: TRBD1 (5 bases). Trimming pared 3 bases from V and 5 bases from J, leaving 9 bases between. There are 13 residues in the CDR3. The germline gives CDR1 KGHDR, CDR2 SFDVKD. In nucleotides, the CDR3 is TGTGCCACCAGTGATCCACGGGGGACTGAAGCTTTCTTT. Translated: CATSDPRGTEAFF.

This clonotype has at least ten counts. A read error may account for a junction end that differs from germline. The J gene is TRBJ1-1, the V gene TRBV6-2 or TRBV6-3, with no clear D. Germline CDR1 and CDR2: MNHEY and SVGEGT. This CDR3 has 15 amino acids. This chain's CDR3 is CANSFRGLMNTEAFF. DNA for the CDR3: TGTGCCAACAGTTTTAGAGGGCTCATGAACACTGAAGCTTTCTTT.

This clonotype was detected ten times or more. The gene calls are TRBV6-1 and TRBJ1-1; D ambiguous. Trimming shortened V by 4 bases and J by 0 bases, and 12 bases separated the two germline ends. The CDR3 sequence is 15 residues long. Germline V CDR1 and CDR2: MNHNS, SASEGT. Here the CDR3 reads CASSVERNMNTEAFF. The CDR3 bases are TGTGCCAGCAGTGTGGAGCGGAATATGAACACTGAAGCTTTCTTT.

There are many counts of this clonotype. The chain recombines TRBV5-1 with TRBJ1-6, with TRBD1 as a possible D gene (6 bases). The CDR3 has 13 amino acids. Trimming stripped 4 bases from V and 7 bases from J, with 9 bases between. Germline CDR1 and CDR2: SGHRS and YFSETQ. The CDR3 DNA follows: TGCGCCAGCAGCGGCGACAGGAATTCACCCCTCCACTTT. It encodes CASSGDRNSPLHF.

This clonotype was recorded a few times. A much larger clonotype is one base distant, so this may be a read error. The chain couples TRBV27 to TRBJ2-5, with D tentatively TRBD1 (6 bases). V was pared by 3 bases and J by 7 bases, with 15 bases between. The germline V gene has CDR1 MNHEY and CDR2 SMNVEV (reference sequence). The CDR3 runs to 14 residues. The DNA of the CDR3 is TGTGCCAGCAGTTTGCACAGGGCCTGGGGGACCCAGTACTTC. Translating it yields CASSLHRAWGTQYF.

This clonotype showed up many times. This chain uses TRBV5-1 with TRBJ1-2, with TRBD1 matching 8 bases. Trimming at V came to 1 base and at J to 7 bases, leaving 9 bases not matched to a gene. The length of the CDR3 is 15 residues. The germline gives CDR1 SGHRS, CDR2 YFSETQ. The CDR3: CASSLSRQGASGYTF. The CDR3 nucleotides are TGCGCCAGCAGCTTGTCGCGGCAGGGGGCTTCTGGCTACACCTTC.

This clonotype was detected ten times or more. The gene calls are TRBV11-2 and TRBJ1-1; D not resolved. V lost 0 bases to trimming and J lost 0 bases, with 20 bases between them. CDR1 and CDR2 from the germline V gene are SGHAT and FQNNGV. The CDR3 runs to 19 residues. The CDR3 is CASSLDGIRFFRMNTEAFF. The DNA for the CDR3 is TGTGCCAGCAGCTTAGATGGGATTAGGTTTTTTCGCATGAACACTGAAGCTTTCTTT.

This clonotype appeared many times. This chain links TRBV20-1 with TRBJ1-4, with D unresolved. Germline loops: CDR1 DFQATT, CDR2 SNEGSKA (reference sequence). Trimming stripped 1 base from V and 8 bases from J, with 11 bases between. This CDR3 has 13 residues. The CDR3: CSARAGSSEKLFF. CDR3 bases: TGCAGTGCTAGAGCCGGCTCCTCGGAAAAACTGTTTTTT.

This clonotype occurred a few times. The chain joins TRBV7-9 to TRBJ2-7; D is possibly TRBD1 or TRBD2 (6 bases each). The germline gives CDR1 SEHNR, CDR2 FQNEAQ (reference sequence). CDR3 size: 15 residues. V was trimmed by 0 bases and J by 5 bases, leaving 14 bases between them. The CDR3 nucleotides read TGTGCCAGCAGCTTAGCGTTGGGGGGCAACGACGAGCAGTACTTC. As protein: CASSLALGGNDEQYF.

V gene TRBV5-1 combines with J gene TRBJ2-1; 7 nucleotides match TRBD2. J lost 7 bases, V lost 5 bases, and 12 bases had no gene match. There are 15 residues in the CDR3. CDR1 and CDR2 from the germline V gene are SGHRS and YFSETQ. CDR3 loop: CASSSSGTIINEQFF. The CDR3 nucleotides read TGCGCCAGCAGTTCCTCCGGGACTATTATAAATGAGCAGTTCTTC.

This clonotype was seen more than once but under ten times. This chain joins TRBV6-5 and TRBJ2-5; TRBD1 agrees at 8 bases. J gave up 4 bases and V 1 base, and 11 bases lay outside the gene matches. The length of the CDR3 is 17 residues. Germline V gives CDR1 MNHEY, CDR2 SVGAGI. In DNA form, the CDR3 reads TGTGCCAGCAGTTACTTCTGGACAGGGAATGTTCGAGAGACCCAGTACTTC. This codes for CASSYFWTGNVRETQYF.

This clonotype was detected many times. The V and J genes are TRBV5-1 and TRBJ2-7; perhaps TRBD1 as D (6 bases). This CDR3 has 14 residues. Germline V gives CDR1 SGHRS, CDR2 YFSETQ. The V end was cut by 0 bases, the J end by 8 bases, with 15 bases between. The CDR3 sequence: CASSLVQGNTKQYF. CDR3 DNA sequence: TGCGCCAGCAGCTTGGTCCAGGGGAATACCAAGCAGTACTTC.

This clonotype was seen ten or more times. The chain links TRBV19 to TRBJ2-6; D remains unclear. Germline lookup yields CDR1 LNHDA and CDR2 SQIVND (reference sequence). The CDR3 sequence is 15 residues long. The V gene lost 3 bases and the J gene lost 1 base, with 7 bases spanning the gap. DNA for the CDR3: TGTGCCAGTAGTATTCGCCCTTCTGGGGCCAACGTCCTGACTTTC. It is translated as CASSIRPSGANVLTF.

This clonotype has a handful of counts. The chain combines TRBV19 with TRBJ2-2; 7 bases fit TRBD1. Germline loops: CDR1 LNHDA, CDR2 SQIVND (reference sequence). The CDR3 loop spans 14 amino acids. The V gene end was trimmed by 8 bases and the J gene end by 8 bases; junction bases not matched to a gene: 11. The CDR3, as DNA: TGTGCCAGTTGGGACAGACCGCCATTTGGGGAGCTGTTTTTT. It is translated as CASWDRPPFGELFF.

This clonotype was counted at least ten times. The rearrangement joins TRBV11-2 to TRBJ1-2; 7 bases line up with TRBD1. The trim removed 3 bases at V and 7 bases at J, leaving 8 bases unmatched. CDR3 size: 14 residues. The V gene's germline CDR1 is SGHAT and CDR2 FQNNGV. CDR3 nucleotide sequence: TGTGCCAGCAGCTTCCTCCGGGACAGAAGTGGCTACACCTTC. This codes for CASSFLRDRSGYTF.

This clonotype was detected ten times or more. The CDR3 bases are TGTGCCAGCAGCCTGGGGGGGACCACTGAAGCTTTCTTT. Its translation: CASSLGGTTEAFF. The J gene is TRBJ1-1, the V gene TRBV28; tentatively, D is TRBD1 (5 bases). V lost 6 bases and J 4 bases, leaving 12 bases between the germline ends. The length of the CDR3 is 13 residues. CDR1 MDHEN and CDR2 SYDVKM come from the germline V gene.

As concerns this clonotype: At one end, the junction sequence differs from germline, possibly due to a read error. The chain employs TRBV11-3 and TRBJ1-5, with TRBD1 matching 8 bases. The CDR3 consists of 16 residues. Per germline, CDR1 SGHNT and CDR2 YENEEA. The CDR3: CASSQDRGTGYQPQHF. The CDR3 region has the DNA TGCGCCAGCAGCCAAGATCGCGGGACAGGCTATCAGCCCCAGCATTTT.